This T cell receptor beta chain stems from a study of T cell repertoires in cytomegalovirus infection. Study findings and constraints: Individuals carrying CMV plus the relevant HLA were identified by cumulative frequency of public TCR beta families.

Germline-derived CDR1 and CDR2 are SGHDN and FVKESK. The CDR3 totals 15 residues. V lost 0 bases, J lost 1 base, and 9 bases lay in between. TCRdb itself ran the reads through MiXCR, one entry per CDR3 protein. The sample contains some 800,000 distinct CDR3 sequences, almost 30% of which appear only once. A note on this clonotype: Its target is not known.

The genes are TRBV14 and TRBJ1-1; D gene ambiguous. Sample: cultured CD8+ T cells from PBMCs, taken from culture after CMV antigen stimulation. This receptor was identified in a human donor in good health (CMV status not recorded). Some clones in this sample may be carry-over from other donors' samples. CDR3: CASSQDYQTNTEAFF. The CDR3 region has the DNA TGTGCCAGCAGCCAAGATTATCAGACGAACACTGAAGCTTTCTTT.